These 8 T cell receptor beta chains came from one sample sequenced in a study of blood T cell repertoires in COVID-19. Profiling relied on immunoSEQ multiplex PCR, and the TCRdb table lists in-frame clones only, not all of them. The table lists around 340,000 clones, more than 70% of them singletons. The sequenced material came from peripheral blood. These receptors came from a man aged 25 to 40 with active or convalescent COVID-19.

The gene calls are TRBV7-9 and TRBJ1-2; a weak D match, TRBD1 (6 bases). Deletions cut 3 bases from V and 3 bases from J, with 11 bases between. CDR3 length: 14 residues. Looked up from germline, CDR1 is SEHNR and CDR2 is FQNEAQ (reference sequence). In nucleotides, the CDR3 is TGTGCCAGCAGCTTCGGGGGGCTAGACTATGGCTACACCTTC. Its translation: CASSFGGLDYGYTF.

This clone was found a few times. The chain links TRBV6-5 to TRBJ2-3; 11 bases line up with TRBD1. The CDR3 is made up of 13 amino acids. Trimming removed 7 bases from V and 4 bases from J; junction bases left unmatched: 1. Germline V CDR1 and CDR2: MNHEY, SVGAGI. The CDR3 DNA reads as TGTGCCAGCAAGGGACAGGGGGCAGATACGCAGTATTTT. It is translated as CASKGQGADTQYF.

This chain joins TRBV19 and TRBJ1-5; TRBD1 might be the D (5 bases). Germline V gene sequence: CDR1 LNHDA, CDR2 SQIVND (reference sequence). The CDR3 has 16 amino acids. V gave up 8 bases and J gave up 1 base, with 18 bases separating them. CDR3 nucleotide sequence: TGTGCCAGTCTTGCCCTCGCAGGGTTGAGCAATCAGCCCCAGCATTTT. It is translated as CASLALAGLSNQPQHF.

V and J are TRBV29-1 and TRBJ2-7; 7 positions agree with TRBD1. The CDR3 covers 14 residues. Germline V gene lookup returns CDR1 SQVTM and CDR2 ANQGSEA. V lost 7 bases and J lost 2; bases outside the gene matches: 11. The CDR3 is CSATARDSPYEQYF. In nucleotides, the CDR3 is TGCAGCGCCACAGCCCGGGACAGCCCCTACGAGCAGTACTTC.

CDR3 protein: CASSADRLNTIYF. Here the CDR3 DNA reads TGTGCCAGCAGCGCGGACAGATTAAACACCATATATTTT. The J gene is TRBJ1-3, the V gene TRBV7-2; D is possibly TRBD1 (6 bases). This CDR3 has 13 residues. V was trimmed by 5 bases and J by 6 bases, leaving 11 bases between them. Germline CDR1 SGHTA, CDR2 FQGNSA. Looking up the rest from reference TRBV7-2 and TRBJ1-3 gives the full variable domain: GAGVSQSPSNKVTEKGKDVELRCDPISGHTALYWYRQSLGQGLEFLIYFQGNSAPDKSGLPSDRFSAERTGGSVSTLTIQRTQQEDSAVYLCASSADRLNTIYFGEGSWLTVV.

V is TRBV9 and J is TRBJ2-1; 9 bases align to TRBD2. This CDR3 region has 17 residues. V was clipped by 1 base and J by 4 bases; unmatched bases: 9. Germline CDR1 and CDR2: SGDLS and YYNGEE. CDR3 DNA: TGTGCCAGCAGCGTAAGTCACGTGGCGGGGGGGTACAATGAGCAGTTCTTC. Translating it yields CASSVSHVAGGYNEQFF.

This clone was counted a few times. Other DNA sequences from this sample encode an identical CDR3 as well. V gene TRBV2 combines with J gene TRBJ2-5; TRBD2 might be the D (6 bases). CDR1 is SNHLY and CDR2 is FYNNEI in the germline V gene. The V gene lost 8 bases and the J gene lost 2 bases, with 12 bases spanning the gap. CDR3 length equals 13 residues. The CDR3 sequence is CASLRDQQETQYF. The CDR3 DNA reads TGTGCCAGCTTGCGGGACCAACAAGAGACCCAGTACTTC. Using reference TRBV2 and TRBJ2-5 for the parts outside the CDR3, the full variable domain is EPEVTQTPSHQVTQMGQEVILRCVPISNHLYFYWYRQILGQKVEFLVSFYNNEISEKSEIFDDQFSVERPDGSNFTLKIRSTKLEDSAMYFCASLRDQQETQYFGPGTRLLVL.

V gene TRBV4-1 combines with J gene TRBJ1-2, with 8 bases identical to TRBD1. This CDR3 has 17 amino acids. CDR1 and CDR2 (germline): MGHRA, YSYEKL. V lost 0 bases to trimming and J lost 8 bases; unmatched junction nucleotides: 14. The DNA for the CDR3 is TGCGCCAGCAGCCAAGAAGTGCTAGCGGGGACAGGTAACGGCTACACCTTC. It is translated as CASSQEVLAGTGNGYTF.